The sequence of this T cell receptor beta chain was determined in a study of naive and memory T cell subsets. Points from the study as a whole: Gini index rose across naive, CM, EM and EMRA in CD4 and CD8. Especially in CD8 cells, naive repertoires contained a few larger clonotypes, possibly CD45RA-re-expressing memory cells.

Remarks on this clonotype: Its antigen is not known.

The beta constant-region primer was an equimolar mix of two oligonucleotides covering TRBC1 and TRBC2. Four rounds of PCR amplified the ligated cDNA using nested alpha and beta constant-region primers plus SP2. The cDNA 3' end received a ligated single-stranded oligonucleotide carrying the SP2 primer and a 12-nucleotide UMI. TCRdb re-called the UMI-ligation and nested PCR reads with MiXCR, one entry per CDR3 protein. This table holds roughly 140,000 distinct CDR3 sequences, roughly a fifth found once. CMV status came from CD4+ T cell IFNgamma after overnight CMV lysate stimulation of fresh PBMCs. Sequenced material: naive CD8+ T cells from blood. This sequence originates from a human donor in good health.

The CDR3 DNA is TGCAGCGTTGAAGTCTCCTCTTTGGCAGAAACTGATACGCAGTATTTT. Its protein is CSVEVSSLAETDTQYF. This sequence joins TRBV29-1 and TRBJ2-3; D ambiguous. Looked up from germline, CDR1 is SQVTM and CDR2 is ANQGSEA. Trimming removed 1 base at V and 6 bases at J, with 20 bases between. This CDR3 is built from 16 residues.